These 14 T cell receptor beta chains came from one sample sequenced in a study of blood T cell repertoires in COVID-19. Repertoires were generated with immunoSEQ multiplex PCR, while TCRdb's copy carries only in-frame clones and drops some. The table has under 95,000 clones, 80% to 90% seen once. Sequenced material: peripheral blood. These receptors originate from a woman older than 75 with acute or convalescent COVID-19.

The rearrangement links TRBV2 to TRBJ2-1; 9 bases are shared with TRBD2. J was trimmed by 4 bases and V by 3 bases; bases with no gene match: 4. Per germline, CDR1 SNHLY and CDR2 FYNNEI. There are 15 residues in the CDR3. For the CDR3, the DNA is TGTGCCAGCAGTGATATAACTAGCGGGTACAATGAGCAGTTCTTC. It is translated as CASSDITSGYNEQFF.

The chain has TRBV7-8 and TRBJ1-4; 10 bases are shared with TRBD1. Trimming took 5 bases from V and 8 from J; bases not matched to a gene: 8. Germline lookup yields CDR1 SGHVS and CDR2 FQNEAQ. The CDR3 runs 15 residues. The CDR3 coding sequence is TGTGCCAGCAGCGACGCCGGGACAGGGGCGGAAAAACTGTTTTTT. It specifies CASSDAGTGAEKLFF.

The gene calls are TRBV10-3 and TRBJ1-1, with 8 positions matching TRBD1. The CDR3 totals 15 residues. Germline trimming cut 6 bases from V and 6 bases from J; bases unmatched to any gene: 12. Germline values: CDR1 ENHRY, CDR2 SYGVKD. In DNA form, the CDR3 reads TGTGCCATCAGCGTTATGCCGGGGACAGGAGCTGAAGCTTTCTTT. Its translation: CAISVMPGTGAEAFF.

The CDR3 DNA sequence: TGTGCCAGCAGCCACCAGGGTGCTGGCTACACCTTC. Its protein is CASSHQGAGYTF. The chain combines TRBV6-4 with TRBJ1-2; D possibly corresponds to TRBD1 (5 bases). Germline V lookup: CDR1 MRHNA, CDR2 SNTAGT. The V end lost 6 bases, the J end lost 7 bases, and 12 bases lay between the germline ends. The CDR3 has 12 amino acids.

The J gene is TRBJ2-7, the V gene TRBV7-2, with TRBD2 matching 7 bases. Trimming removed 2 bases from V and 0 bases from J; junction bases left unmatched: 4. The CDR3 length is 15 residues. CDR1 and CDR2 from the germline V gene are SGHTA and FQGNSA. The CDR3 sequence is CASSLTGGSSYEQYF. The CDR3 coding sequence is TGTGCCAGCAGCTTAACGGGAGGTAGCTCCTACGAGCAGTACTTC.

The CDR3 reads CASSEARGSNQPQHF. Written as DNA, the CDR3 is TGTGCCAGCAGTGAAGCGCGGGGGAGTAATCAGCCCCAGCATTTT. The chain employs TRBV2 and TRBJ1-5, with a possible D match to TRBD1 (5 bases). In germline, CDR1 is SNHLY, CDR2 FYNNEI. This CDR3 comprises 15 residues. V lost 0 bases to trimming and J lost 4 bases, with 10 bases between them.

This clone showed up just a few times. The chain employs TRBV5-1 and TRBJ2-1, with D unclear. CDR1 is SGHRS and CDR2 is YFSETQ in the germline V gene. The CDR3 sequence is 14 residues long. Trimming shortened V by 4 bases and J by 4 bases, and 12 bases separated the two germline ends. The DNA of the CDR3 is TGCGCCAGCAGCCAAACTCATTCGTACAATGAGCAGTTCTTC. It is translated as CASSQTHSYNEQFF.

The rearrangement links TRBV5-4 to TRBJ2-3; 7 bases agree with TRBD2. Germline V gives CDR1 SGHNT, CDR2 YYREEE (reference sequence). The J segment lost 4 bases and the V segment lost 3 bases, leaving 8 bases of the junction unmatched. CDR3 length equals 15 residues. In nucleotides, the CDR3 is TGTGCCAGCAGCTCGGGGGAGGGCCTGTCAGATACGCAGTATTTT. Translation: CASSSGEGLSDTQYF. The variable domain in full, with the rest retrieved from reference TRBV5-4 and TRBJ2-3, is ETGVTQSPTHLIKTRGQQVTLRCSSQSGHNTVSWYQQALGQGPQFIFQYYREEENGRGNFPPRFSGLQFPNYSSELNVNALELDDSALYLCASSSGEGLSDTQYFGPGTRLTVL.

The gene calls are TRBV9 and TRBJ2-1; maybe TRBD1 (6 bases). V shed 0 bases and J shed 6 bases, with 13 bases lying between them. The CDR3 is made up of 15 amino acids. Looked up from germline, CDR1 is SGDLS and CDR2 is YYNGEE. The CDR3 loop is CASSVVGTFSNEQFF. CDR3 in DNA: TGTGCCAGCAGCGTAGTTGGGACATTCTCCAATGAGCAGTTCTTC.

V usage is TRBV19 and J usage is TRBJ2-7; 7 positions match TRBD2. The V gene end was trimmed by 3 bases and the J gene end by 0 bases; junction bases not matched to a gene: 11. Germline assignment: CDR1 LNHDA and CDR2 SQIVND (reference sequence). The CDR3 contains 17 residues. The CDR3, as DNA: TGTGCCAGTAGTATTGGCGGGAGAAGCGGTTTCTCCTACGAGCAGTACTTC. This encodes CASSIGGRSGFSYEQYF.

The chain joins TRBV11-2 to TRBJ2-1; TRBD2 matches at 10 bases. This CDR3 contains 15 residues. Per germline, CDR1 SGHAT and CDR2 FQNNGV. Germline trimming cut 1 base from V and 5 bases from J; bases unmatched to any gene: 2. The DNA of the CDR3 is TGTGCCAGCAGCTTAGGAGCGGGAGGGCACAATGAGCAGTTCTTC. This gives the protein CASSLGAGGHNEQFF.

The chain carries TRBV29-1 and TRBJ1-1, with D possibly matching TRBD1 (6 bases). Germline CDR1 and CDR2: SQVTM and ANQGSEA. The CDR3 consists of 13 residues. V lost 7 bases to trimming and J lost 4 bases, with 16 bases between them. CDR3 coding DNA: TGCAGCGGACGAGGCGGGGGCATCACTGAAGCTTTCTTT. Residues: CSGRGGGITEAFF.

This clone was recorded only once. V usage is TRBV19 and J usage is TRBJ1-2, with D uncertain. V lost 5 bases, J lost 4 bases, and 5 bases lay in between. Germline CDR1 reads LNHDA; CDR2 reads SQIVND (reference sequence). CDR3 size: 11 residues. The CDR3 nucleotides are TGTGCCAGTAGTCCCAGCTATGGCTACACCTTC. It is translated as CASSPSYGYTF.

The DNA for the CDR3 is TGTGCCACCAGCAGACGACAGGGCGCTATAATGAACACTGAAGCTTTCTTT. Translating gives CATSRRQGAIMNTEAFF. The chain employs TRBV15 and TRBJ1-1; 7 nucleotides line up with TRBD1. CDR1 and CDR2 from the germline V gene are LNHNV and YYDKDF (reference sequence). The J segment lost 0 bases and the V segment lost 2 bases, leaving 9 bases of the junction unmatched. This CDR3 is built from 17 residues.